The rows below give T cell receptor beta chains drawn from one sample of a study of Graves' ophthalmopathy and Graves' hyperthyroidism. One entry per CDR3 protein, called by TCRdb with MiXCR from the multiplex PCR reads. The sample yields 200,000 to 250,000 distinct CDR3 sequences, 40% to 50% seen once. The specimen was peripheral blood. The receptors here all came from an adult man with Graves' ophthalmopathy. CDR3s include the opening cysteine and the closing phenylalanine or tryptophan. The D gene is left open where the match is weak. Some rows mark clone size as missing; the rest say once, few, many or name a class of expanded clone.

v_call	j_call	clone_size	d_call	cdr3_length	cdr3_nt	cdr3_aa
TRBV7-6	TRBJ1-1	-	-	18	TGTGCCAGCAGCTTAGGCTGGATGCGGGGAGGAATGAACACTGAAGCTTTCTTT	CASSLGWMRGGMNTEAFF
TRBV7-9	TRBJ1-2	many	-	13	TGTGCCAGCAGTCCTACGGTTAACTATGGCTACACCTTC	CASSPTVNYGYTF
TRBV29-1	TRBJ1-3	few	-	11	TGCAGCGTTTTTTCTGGAAACACCATATATTTT	CSVFSGNTIYF
TRBV19	TRBJ2-5	-	TRBD1	15	TGTGCCAGTAGTCGTCTCACAGGGGTTAGGGAGACCCAGTACTTC	CASSRLTGVRETQYF
TRBV10-3	TRBJ2-7	-	-	15	TGTGCCAGCCCACCTGCGCGGGCATGGAGGTACGAGCAGTACTTC	CASPPARAWRYEQYF
TRBV29-1	TRBJ1-1	many	-	13	TGCAGCGTTGAAGATGTGGGGGACACTGAAGCTTTCTTT	CSVEDVGDTEAFF
TRBV9	TRBJ1-1	many	-	11	TGTGCCAGCAGCACTGGGACTGAAGCTTTCTTT	CASSTGTEAFF
TRBV20-1	TRBJ1-2	-	TRBD1	14	TGCAGTGCTAGACGGACAGGGGGCTACTATGGCTACACCTTC	CSARRTGGYYGYTF
TRBV4-2	TRBJ2-5	few	TRBD1	15	TGTGCCAGCAGCCGAGAGGGACAGGGTGGAGAGACCCAGTACTTC	CASSREGQGGETQYF
TRBV20-1	TRBJ1-1	-	-	12	TGCAGTGCCCTTAGGGGGGGGAATGAAGCTTTCTTT	CSALRGGNEAFF